The 26 T cell receptor beta chains presented below share a single source sample, sequenced in a study of blood T cell repertoires in COVID-19. Clones were sequenced by immunoSEQ multiplex PCR, and TCRdb holds only the in-frame ones, with some missing. Of 35,000 to 45,000 clones in the sample, approximately 86% were seen once. Input material: peripheral blood. The receptors originated from a human donor in a cohort sampled during active COVID-19.

The J gene is TRBJ2-3, the V gene TRBV12-3 or TRBV12-4; D is unclear. Trimming pared 3 bases from V and 10 bases from J, leaving 11 bases between. The CDR3 covers 12 residues. DNA for the CDR3: TGTGCCAGCAGTTTTGGCCCGATCCCGCAGTATTTT. Translating gives CASSFGPIPQYF.

V and J are TRBV12-3 or TRBV12-4 and TRBJ2-5; D ambiguous. Deletions cut 3 bases from V and 7 bases from J, with 9 bases between. This CDR3 is 12 amino acids long. Written as DNA, the CDR3 is TGTGCCAGCAGTTTGAGTAGCCGGACCCAGTACTTC. Translating gives CASSLSSRTQYF.

The CDR3 region has the DNA TGTGCCACCAGCAGAGAACTTGGGCCTCGAAACACCATATATTTT. Protein product: CATSRELGPRNTIYF. V and J are TRBV15 and TRBJ1-3; no reliable D call. The CDR3 totals 15 residues. V lost 0 bases and J 5 bases, leaving 11 bases between the germline ends. Looked up from germline, CDR1 is LNHNV and CDR2 is YYDKDF (reference sequence). The full variable domain, with the rest looked up from reference TRBV15 and TRBJ1-3, is DAMVIQNPRYQVTQFGKPVTLSCSQTLNHNVMYWYQQKSSQAPKLLFHYYDKDFNNEADTPDNFQSRRPNTSFCFLDIRSPGLGDTAMYLCATSRELGPRNTIYFGEGSWLTVV.

This CDR3 is CAWSTRGEAFF. The CDR3 nucleotides are TGTGCCTGGAGCACCAGGGGTGAAGCTTTCTTT. The V gene is TRBV30, the J gene TRBJ1-1; D may be TRBD1 (6 bases). This CDR3 is 11 amino acids long. Germline assignment: CDR1 GTSNPN and CDR2 SVGIG (reference sequence). V was shortened by 3 bases and J by 7 bases, with 9 bases between the two germline ends.

The chain recombines TRBV11-2 with TRBJ2-1, with TRBD1 as a possible D gene (7 bases). The CDR3 consists of 15 residues. V lost 5 bases and J lost 5, with 16 bases in between. The V gene's germline CDR1 is SGHAT and CDR2 FQNNGV. As DNA, the CDR3 is TGTGCCAGCAGCCCCAGGGGGGACACAAACAATGAGCAGTTCTTC. Translated, it gives CASSPRGDTNNEQFF.

V usage is TRBV7-6 and J usage is TRBJ2-2, with D perhaps matching TRBD2 (5 bases). The germline V gene encodes CDR1 SGHVS and CDR2 FNYEAQ. Trimming stripped 0 bases from V and 2 bases from J, with 10 bases between. This CDR3 is built from 16 residues. This CDR3 reads CASSLAGLLNTGELFF. DNA for the CDR3: TGTGCCAGCAGCTTAGCTGGACTCCTAAACACCGGGGAGCTGTTTTTT.

The V and J genes are TRBV4-2 and TRBJ2-5; possibly TRBD2 for D (6 bases). Germline lookup yields CDR1 LGHNA and CDR2 YNFKEQ. The CDR3 has 17 amino acids. Trimming took off 4 bases at V and 4 bases at J, with 22 bases between the two ends. This CDR3 is CASSLTRSLAKGETQYF. The DNA for the CDR3 is TGTGCCAGCAGCCTCACCCGCAGTCTAGCGAAGGGAGAGACCCAGTACTTC.

The V and J genes are TRBV7-2 and TRBJ2-7; TRBD1 is a possible D gene (5 bases). Deletions cut 0 bases from V and 5 bases from J, with 14 bases between. Germline CDR1 and CDR2: SGHTA and FQGNSA. The CDR3 covers 15 residues. The CDR3 DNA follows: TGTGCCAGCAGCTTAGCTCAGGGTAGGGTGGACGAGCAGTACTTC. Protein: CASSLAQGRVDEQYF.

V usage is TRBV7-2 and J usage is TRBJ2-1; D is perhaps TRBD2 (6 bases). CDR1 is SGHTA and CDR2 is FQGNSA in the germline V gene. CDR3 length equals 15 residues. Trimming took 5 bases from V and 0 from J, leaving 11 bases between them. The CDR3 bases are TGTGCCAGCAGCGGACTGGGGGGCTCCTACAATGAGCAGTTCTTC. Translation gives CASSGLGGSYNEQFF.

CDR3 coding DNA: TGCGCCAGCAGCCTCATGAAAGCGACCGGGGAGCTGTTTTTT. Its translation: CASSLMKATGELFF. The chain carries TRBV4-3 and TRBJ2-2; unclear D gene. CDR1 and CDR2 from the germline V gene are LGHNA and YSLEER. Deletions cut 4 bases from V and 5 bases from J, with 11 bases between. This CDR3 contains 14 residues.

This chain joins TRBV28 and TRBJ2-7; 7 positions agree with TRBD2. The V and J ends lost 8 bases and 2 bases, in that order; junction bases with no gene match: 12. This CDR3 contains 15 residues. The V gene's germline CDR1 is MDHEN and CDR2 SYDVKM. This chain's CDR3 is CASFNRGDYAYEQYF. The CDR3 DNA sequence: TGTGCCAGCTTCAACCGGGGGGATTATGCCTACGAGCAGTACTTC.

The CDR3 sequence: CASNIRTGPIRRLYGYTF. The CDR3 DNA is TGTGCCAGCAACATAAGGACAGGGCCGATCCGCCGACTCTATGGCTACACCTTC. V gene TRBV28 combines with J gene TRBJ1-2, with TRBD1 matching 8 bases. Trimming removed 7 bases from V and 4 bases from J; junction bases left unmatched: 20. The germline V gene has CDR1 MDHEN and CDR2 SYDVKM. The CDR3 is 18 amino acids.

V and J are TRBV2 and TRBJ2-7; possible D gene TRBD1, 6 bases. The CDR3 length is 14 residues. The ends were cut back, 1 base at V and 5 bases at J, with 12 bases in the middle. From germline, CDR1 is SNHLY and CDR2 FYNNEI. The CDR3 DNA reads TGTGCCAGCAGTGAAGGCAGGGGTGCCCACGAGCAGTACTTC. As protein: CASSEGRGAHEQYF. Full variable domain (missing parts from reference TRBV2 and TRBJ2-7): EPEVTQTPSHQVTQMGQEVILRCVPISNHLYFYWYRQILGQKVEFLVSFYNNEISEKSEIFDDQFSVERPDGSNFTLKIRSTKLEDSAMYFCASSEGRGAHEQYFGPGTRLTVT.

V is TRBV6-1 and J is TRBJ2-3; TRBD1 might be the D (8 bases). The germline CDR1 and CDR2 sequences are MNHNS and SASEGT. The CDR3 is 16 amino acids. V was clipped by 2 bases and J by 4 bases, with 16 bases between them. The CDR3 sequence: CASSEITGGAADTQYF. The CDR3 DNA is TGTGCCAGCAGTGAAATAACAGGGGGGGCCGCAGATACGCAGTATTTT.

This chain uses TRBV4-2 with TRBJ1-1; a possible D gene is TRBD1 (6 bases). The CDR3 consists of 14 residues. The germline V gene has CDR1 LGHNA and CDR2 YNFKEQ. Between the trimmed V and J ends, which lost 4 bases and 0 bases, there was a span of 9 bases. The chain's CDR3 is CASSRGGLNTEAFF. Written as DNA, the CDR3 is TGTGCCAGCAGCCGGGGGGGGCTGAACACTGAAGCTTTCTTT.

The genes are TRBV29-1 and TRBJ1-3; D not resolved. This CDR3 is built from 15 residues. Trimming left V 4 bases short and J 0 bases short, with 13 bases between. Germline V gene sequence: CDR1 SQVTM, CDR2 ANQGSEA. The CDR3 region has the DNA TGCAGCGTTGTGTCCAGGTCGCGCTCTGGAAACACCATATATTTT. Translating gives CSVVSRSRSGNTIYF.

The chain employs TRBV18 and TRBJ2-2; 8 positions match TRBD2. The CDR3 has 16 residues. Germline CDR1 and CDR2: KGHSH and LQKENI. V lost 6 bases to trimming and J lost 4 bases; unmatched junction nucleotides: 10. CDR3 sequence (DNA): TGTGCCAGCTCCCTATCGGGGGGGCGCGGCACCGGGGAGCTGTTTTTT. Its translation: CASSLSGGRGTGELFF.

This clone has only a few counts. The chain uses TRBV9 and TRBJ1-6, with 8 bases aligning to TRBD1. Trimming at V came to 3 bases and at J to 7 bases, leaving 3 bases not matched to a gene. Germline V CDR1 and CDR2: SGDLS, YYNGEE. The CDR3 extends over 14 amino acids. The CDR3 DNA sequence: TGTGCCAGCAGCGACTGGACAGGGAATTCACCCCTCCACTTT. This gives the protein CASSDWTGNSPLHF.

The chain uses TRBV28 and TRBJ2-4; TRBD2 is a possible D gene (6 bases). CDR3 size: 15 residues. The germline V gene encodes CDR1 MDHEN and CDR2 SYDVKM. Deletions cut 6 bases from V and 6 bases from J, with 18 bases between. The CDR3 DNA sequence: TGTGCCAGCAGATATGGCGGGGCGCGGGGAAACATTCAGTACTTC. The encoded protein is CASRYGGARGNIQYF.

The CDR3 bases are TGTGCCAGCAGCTTATACTTTCTAGCGGGGGGGCCTTCGTACGAGCAGTACTTC. Protein sequence: CASSLYFLAGGPSYEQYF. The chain carries TRBV7-3 and TRBJ2-7, with 12 bases identical to TRBD2. J lost 4 bases, V lost 2 bases, and 12 bases had no gene match. From germline, CDR1 is SGHTA and CDR2 FQGTGA. CDR3 length: 18 residues.

This chain joins TRBV3-1 (or the pseudogene TRBV3-2) and TRBJ2-4, with D possibly being TRBD1 (6 bases). Germline values: CDR1 LGHDT, CDR2 YNNKEL (reference sequence). The CDR3 is made up of 15 amino acids. Trimming removed 3 bases from V and 1 base from J, with 10 bases in between. The CDR3 nucleotides are TGTGCCAGCAGCCACCTTACAGGGGCCAAAAACATTCAGTACTTC. As protein: CASSHLTGAKNIQYF.

CDR3 residues: CASSEGYRDRGTDTQYF. For the CDR3, the DNA is TGTGCCAGCAGTGAAGGATACCGGGACAGGGGAACAGATACGCAGTATTTT. The J gene is TRBJ2-3, the V gene TRBV2; 10 bases are shared with TRBD1. The length of the CDR3 is 17 residues. Germline assignment: CDR1 SNHLY and CDR2 FYNNEI. The V segment lost 1 base and the J segment 3 bases; nucleotides outside the gene matches: 7.

The chain combines TRBV20-1 with TRBJ2-3, with 7 bases identical to TRBD1. Trimming removed 3 bases from V and 9 bases from J; junction bases left unmatched: 18. The CDR3 totals 16 residues. Per germline, CDR1 DFQATT and CDR2 SNEGSKA (reference sequence). The CDR3 bases are TGCAGTGCTAGTAGGGAACAGGGGACGCTACGGGGCACGCAGTATTTT. It specifies CSASREQGTLRGTQYF.

This clone has more than one count but fewer than ten. This chain links TRBV29-1 with TRBJ2-1, with unresolved D. Germline assignment: CDR1 SQVTM and CDR2 ANQGSEA. Between the trimmed V and J ends, which lost 6 bases and 3 bases, there was a span of 6 bases. This CDR3 is 11 amino acids long. CDR3 protein: CSVLYYNEQFF. The DNA of the CDR3 is TGCAGCGTCCTCTACTACAATGAGCAGTTCTTC.

This clone occurred once. The V gene is TRBV15, the J gene TRBJ2-3, with a possible D match to TRBD2 (5 bases). The CDR3 is made up of 15 amino acids. Trimming shortened V by 2 bases and J by 2 bases, and 11 bases separated the two germline ends. Germline V gene data show CDR1 as LNHNV and CDR2 as YYDKDF (reference sequence). The DNA for the CDR3 is TGTGCCACCAGCAGACCGCCCGGGATCACAGATACGCAGTATTTT. Translating it yields CATSRPPGITDTQYF.

The chain carries TRBV5-1 and TRBJ2-7; TRBD1 is a possible D gene (7 bases). There are 14 residues in the CDR3. The germline gives CDR1 SGHRS, CDR2 YFSETQ. V lost 1 base to trimming and J lost 0 bases, with 8 bases between them. The CDR3 reads CASSLQGGSYEQYF. The CDR3 DNA reads as TGCGCCAGCAGCTTGCAGGGGGGCTCCTACGAGCAGTACTTC.